One sample yielded the 20 T cell receptor beta chains listed below, sequenced in a study of T cells in Graves' hyperthyroidism and ophthalmopathy. Researchers took RNA transcripts and amplified the TCR beta CDR3 regions from them. HTBI primers drove first-round RT-PCR of the TCR CDR3. TCRdb passed the multiplex PCR reads through MiXCR, listing each CDR3 protein once. The table has over 450,000 distinct CDR3 sequences, approximately 14% seen once. The sequenced sample was blood. Receptors originate from a woman aged 18-29 years with Graves' hyperthyroidism.

This clonotype was recorded at least ten times. The chain combines TRBV28 with TRBJ2-2; 8 bases agree with TRBD1. The germline gives CDR1 MDHEN, CDR2 SYDVKM. CDR3 length: 16 amino acids. The V segment lost 2 bases and the J segment 5 bases; nucleotides outside the gene matches: 7. The CDR3 sequence: CASSLRGQGGTGELFF. The CDR3 region has the DNA TGTGCCAGCAGTTTAAGAGGACAGGGTGGAACCGGGGAGCTGTTTTTT.

This clonotype was counted ten times or more. This rearrangement joins TRBV9 to TRBJ2-1; the match to TRBD2 covers 8 bases. The CDR3 runs 12 residues. The V gene end was trimmed by 0 bases and the J gene end by 14 bases; junction bases not matched to a gene: 4. Germline-derived CDR1 and CDR2 are SGDLS and YYNGEE. The CDR3 DNA follows: TGTGCCAGCAGCGTAGAAGCGGGAGTGGAGTTCTTC. It specifies CASSVEAGVEFF.

As for this clonotype: A far bigger clonotype differs at one base, so this is likely a read error. Here the CDR3 omits its conserved ending phenylalanine or tryptophan, so a read error is the likely source. The chain links TRBV2 to TRBJ2-7; 9 bases agree with TRBD1. CDR1 SNHLY and CDR2 FYNNEI come from the germline V gene. V lost 6 bases to trimming and J lost 5 bases; unmatched junction nucleotides: 5. The CDR3 length is 13 residues. In DNA form, the CDR3 reads TGTGCCAGCAGCTTGGGACAGGGCAACGAGCAGTACATC. Translation: CASSLGQGNEQYI.

In the case of this clonotype: A much more abundant neighbour one base away suggests this may be a read error. This CDR3 reads CASSSVVWREVGEQFF. CDR3 nucleotides: TGTGCCAGCAGCTCCGTTGTTTGGCGGGAGGTCGGTGAGCAGTTCTTC. The V call is TRBV5-5, the J call TRBJ2-1; TRBD2 matches at 8 bases. V lost 3 bases and J lost 9; bases outside the gene matches: 14. The germline CDR1 and CDR2 sequences are SGHKS and YYEKEE (reference sequence). The CDR3 spans 16 residues.

The V and J genes are TRBV19 and TRBJ2-3, with 8 bases aligning to TRBD2. CDR1 is LNHDA, CDR2 SQIVND, per germline (reference sequence). This CDR3 has 16 amino acids. With 6 bases clipped from V and 7 bases from J, the junction kept 15 bases outside the gene matches. The CDR3 loop is CASSPSLAGGVNTQYF. The CDR3 coding sequence is TGTGCCAGTAGCCCCAGTCTCGCGGGAGGAGTGAATACGCAGTATTTT.

This clonotype was seen at least ten times. V gene TRBV6-1 combines with J gene TRBJ2-5; weak D call: TRBD2 (6 bases). The germline V gene has CDR1 MNHNS and CDR2 SASEGT. Trimming took 1 base from V and 4 from J, leaving 16 bases between them. CDR3 length equals 16 residues. This CDR3 reads CASSEERAGLGETQYF. In DNA, the CDR3 is TGTGCCAGCAGTGAAGAGCGGGCAGGATTGGGAGAGACCCAGTACTTC.

This clonotype was found many times. The V and J genes are TRBV5-1 and TRBJ2-7, with 13 positions matching TRBD2. Per the germline V gene, CDR1 is SGHRS and CDR2 is YFSETQ. The ends lost 4 bases at V and 5 bases at J; junction bases unmatched: 9. The CDR3 is made up of 16 amino acids. The CDR3: CASSPDGLAGVDEQYF. The DNA of the CDR3 is TGCGCCAGCAGCCCCGATGGACTAGCGGGAGTTGACGAGCAGTACTTC.

This clonotype was counted many times. The chain carries TRBV27 and TRBJ2-3; 10 positions agree with TRBD2. Germline lookup yields CDR1 MNHEY and CDR2 SMNVEV (reference sequence). Germline trimming cut 5 bases from V and 4 bases from J; bases unmatched to any gene: 6. The CDR3 sequence is 15 residues long. DNA of the CDR3: TGTGCCAGCAGTCCGGGACTAGCGACCCCAGATACGCAGTATTTT. Protein sequence: CASSPGLATPDTQYF.

This clonotype was recorded at least ten times. The gene calls are TRBV5-1 and TRBJ2-3, with D tentatively TRBD1 (5 bases). V lost 6 bases to trimming and J lost 0 bases, with 14 bases between them. The CDR3 consists of 15 residues. CDR1 is SGHRS and CDR2 is YFSETQ in the germline V gene. CDR3 coding DNA: TGCGCCAGCACCATCGACAGAACCAGCACAGATACGCAGTATTTT. Translated, it gives CASTIDRTSTDTQYF. The full variable domain, rest sourced from reference TRBV5-1 and TRBJ2-3, is KAGVTQTPRYLIKTRGQQVTLSCSPISGHRSVSWYQQTPGQGLQFLFEYFSETQRNKGNFPGRFSGRQFSNSRSEMNVSTLELGDSALYLCASTIDRTSTDTQYFGPGTRLTVL.

This clonotype has a count of ten or more. This chain uses TRBV12-3 or TRBV12-4 with TRBJ2-3, with 9 nucleotides matching TRBD2. Losses at the gene ends were 4 bases for V and 3 bases for J; bases not matched to a gene: 8. The CDR3 extends over 16 amino acids. The CDR3 DNA follows: TGTGCCAGCAGTTCCAATAGCGGGGGACCTACAGATACGCAGTATTTT. It translates to CASSSNSGGPTDTQYF.

This clonotype was found many times. J is TRBJ1-2 and V is TRBV27; 7 bases map to TRBD1. The length of the CDR3 is 15 residues. Germline loops: CDR1 MNHEY, CDR2 SMNVEV (reference sequence). With 7 bases clipped from V and 2 bases from J, the junction kept 10 bases outside the gene matches. CDR3: CASTPTQGGNYGYTF. CDR3 in DNA: TGTGCCAGCACCCCGACCCAGGGGGGCAACTATGGCTACACCTTC.

The V gene is TRBV25-1, the J gene TRBJ1-1, with D perhaps TRBD1 (6 bases). CDR1 MGHDK and CDR2 SYGVNS come from the germline V gene. Trimming stripped 3 bases from V and 5 bases from J, with 10 bases between. The CDR3 consists of 13 residues. The CDR3 DNA is TGTGCCAGCAGTGATCCAGGGGAGACTGAAGCTTTCTTT. It encodes CASSDPGETEAFF.

This clonotype was detected many times. V and J are TRBV24-1 and TRBJ2-2; TRBD1 aligns across 8 bases. J lost 0 bases, V lost 3 bases, and 2 bases had no gene match. The CDR3 spans 16 residues. The germline CDR1 and CDR2 sequences are KGHDR and SFDVKD. CDR3 loop: CATSDADRANTGELFF. In DNA form, the CDR3 reads TGTGCCACCAGTGATGCGGACAGGGCGAACACCGGGGAGCTGTTTTTT.

This clonotype was counted once. At one end the junction does not follow the germline gene, possibly because of a read error. J is TRBJ2-4 and V is TRBV19; 7 bases match TRBD1. This CDR3 comprises 16 residues. Germline V CDR1 and CDR2: LNHDA, SQIVND (reference sequence). The chain's CDR3 is CASSFLTQGVKNVQYF. The DNA of the CDR3 is TGTGCCAGTAGTTTCTTGACCCAGGGGGTCAAAAACGTTCAGTACTTC.

In its sample, this clonotype was seen many times. This chain links TRBV29-1 with TRBJ1-2; D is unresolved. Per the germline V gene, CDR1 is SQVTM and CDR2 is ANQGSEA. The CDR3 length is 12 residues. Trimming cost V 4 bases and J 7 bases, with 13 bases left between them. CDR3 loop: CSVGAALFGYTF. CDR3 nucleotides: TGCAGCGTTGGAGCGGCCTTATTTGGCTACACCTTC.

This clonotype appeared a few times. This sequence joins TRBV7-2 and TRBJ1-2, with D uncertain. Germline CDR1 and CDR2: SGHTA and FQGNSA. This CDR3 has 13 residues. V was trimmed by 3 bases and J by 8 bases, leaving 13 bases between them. The CDR3 here is CASSFRGRRGYTF. The CDR3 bases are TGTGCCAGCAGCTTCCGGGGAAGGAGAGGCTACACCTTC.

The chain combines TRBV12-3 or TRBV12-4 with TRBJ1-2; D ambiguous. Trimming took 3 bases from V and 4 from J, leaving 15 bases between them. CDR3 length: 15 amino acids. CDR3 sequence (DNA): TGTGCCAGCAGTTTCGACCTAGGACGCCGCTATGGCTACACCTTC. Translation: CASSFDLGRRYGYTF.

Points on this clonotype: Germline and junction disagree at one end, which may indicate a read error. This rearrangement joins TRBV12-3 or TRBV12-4 to TRBJ2-1; possible D gene TRBD2, 7 bases. The CDR3 has 19 amino acids. CDR3 coding DNA: TGTGCCAGCAGCTCATCGTCCAGCAAGGGGGGAGGGCCCTACAATGAGCAGCTCTTC. Translated, it gives CASSSSSSKGGGPYNEQLF.

On this clonotype itself: At one boundary the junction diverges from the germline segment, which might be a read error. The V gene is TRBV12-3 or TRBV12-4, the J gene TRBJ2-7, with 9 bases identical to TRBD2. This CDR3 is built from 17 residues. The CDR3 DNA is TGTGCCAGCAGTCCGGGACACCTTAGCGGGAGAGCCTACGGGCAGTACTTC. Its translation: CASSPGHLSGRAYGQYF.

At least ten counts were recorded for this clonotype. The chain links TRBV2 to TRBJ1-2; no clear D gene. Germline V gene data show CDR1 as SNHLY and CDR2 as FYNNEI. The V and J ends lost 8 bases and 5 bases respectively, with 9 bases between them. The CDR3 has 11 amino acids. CDR3 in DNA: TGTGCCAGCTGCTTGAGTTATGGCTACACCTTC. Translating it yields CASCLSYGYTF.